These T cell receptor beta chains were read from a single sample in a study of chemoradiotherapy in HPV16-positive cancers. Assay used: immunoSEQ multiplex PCR; TCRdb lists only in-frame clones, some missing. Among some 3,000 clones listed, 77% were seen once. Source: tumor tissue, taken from a patient who underwent chemoradiotherapy. These receptors all stem from a human donor with HPV-associated anogenital cancer. Each CDR3 is given with its conserved first and last residue. D genes are given only for firm matches. Size tells how often a clone was seen (once, few, many) or the class of an expanded clone, and some rows leave it out.

v_gene,j_gene,abundance,d_gene,CDR3aa,CDR3nt
TRBV6-1,TRBJ2-7,.,.,CASSERAASSYEQYF,TGTGCCAGCAGTGAGAGGGCGGCGAGCTCCTACGAGCAGTACTTC
TRBV6-1,TRBJ2-3,few,.,CASSEPALGTDTQYF,TGTGCCAGCAGTGAACCTGCGCTGGGTACAGATACGCAGTATTTT
TRBV28,TRBJ2-2,.,TRBD1,CASRAGGRGGELFF,TGTGCCAGCAGGGCAGGGGGCCGAGGCGGGGAGCTGTTTTTT
TRBV12-5,TRBJ1-1,.,.,CASGPEANTEAFF,TGTGCTAGTGGTCCAGAGGCCAACACTGAAGCTTTCTTT
TRBV6-1,TRBJ2-1,.,.,CASSEASGLFYNEQFF,TGTGCCAGCAGTGAAGCGAGCGGACTATTTTACAATGAGCAGTTCTTC
TRBV28,TRBJ2-3,.,TRBD1,CASSKWDRGTDTQYF,TGTGCCAGCAGCAAATGGGACAGGGGGACAGATACGCAGTATTTT
TRBV5-1,TRBJ1-4,.,.,CASSSLGAANEKLFF,TGCGCCAGCAGCTCCCTGGGGGCCGCTAATGAAAAACTGTTTTTT
TRBV6-5,TRBJ2-1,.,.,CASSGRSDHNEQFF,TGTGCCAGCAGTGGTCGAAGCGATCACAATGAGCAGTTCTTC
TRBV6-6,TRBJ2-7,.,.,CASSSTPDSSYEQYF,TGTGCCAGCAGTTCGACTCCGGACAGTTCCTACGAGCAGTACTTC
TRBV12-1,TRBJ1-2,.,.,CASSLRDTTNYGYTF,TGTGCCAGCAGCCTACGGGACACAACTAACTATGGCTACACCTTC
TRBV2,TRBJ1-1,few,.,CASSERAAGGNTEAFF,TGTGCCAGCAGTGAACGCGCGGCGGGTGGGAACACTGAAGCTTTCTTT
TRBV7-9,TRBJ2-6,.,TRBD2,CASSSKRESSGANVLTF,TGTGCCAGCAGCTCCAAGCGGGAGAGCTCTGGGGCCAACGTCCTGACTTTC
TRBV6-5,TRBJ2-5,.,TRBD1,CASSGGQGVETQYF,TGTGCCAGCAGTGGTGGACAGGGGGTTGAGACCCAGTACTTC